A selection of T cell receptor beta chains follows, all from one sample in a study of blood T cell repertoires in COVID-19. Profiled with immunoSEQ multiplex PCR; TCRdb holds only in-frame clones, not every one. The sample lists approximately 140,000 clones, roughly 90% occurring once. Sequences were obtained from peripheral blood. The receptors shown here come from a man aged 50 to 60 with active or convalescent COVID-19. The CDR3 runs from the conserved cysteine through the conserved F or W. Each record gives: J gene, clone size, D gene, V gene, CDR3 protein, CDR3 DNA. D genes are given only for firm matches. Size is omitted from some rows. Given values are once, few, many or a class for expanded clones.

>TRBJ1-6|-|-|TRBV5-6
CASSLVAGGNSPLHF
TGTGCCAGCAGCTTGGTTGCAGGTGGAAATTCACCCCTCCACTTT
>TRBJ1-4|-|-|TRBV14
CASSPYVKLFF
TGTGCCAGCAGCCCCTACGTGAAACTGTTTTTT
>TRBJ2-7|-|-|TRBV6-6
CASSYSNQGKGEQYF
TGTGCCAGCAGTTACTCGAACCAGGGAAAGGGCGAGCAGTACTTC
>TRBJ2-2|-|TRBD1|TRBV7-3
CASSPTTRQGGTGELFF
TGTGCCAGCAGCCCGACCACCCGACAGGGTGGGACCGGGGAGCTGTTTTTT
>TRBJ2-5|-|-|TRBV15
CATSRDQGQETQYF
TGTGCCACCAGCAGAGATCAGGGCCAAGAGACCCAGTACTTC
>TRBJ2-5|few|-|TRBV23-1
CASSQTGTPNRQETQYF
TGCGCCAGCAGTCAAACCGGGACACCAAATAGACAAGAGACCCAGTACTTC
>TRBJ2-3|-|-|TRBV7-2
CASRRGISTDTQYF
TGTGCCAGCAGGCGCGGGATTAGCACAGATACGCAGTATTTT
>TRBJ2-5|once|TRBD2|TRBV3-1/TRBV3-2
CASSQDRGGIAGGLTPETQYF
TGTGCCAGCAGCCAAGATAGGGGTGGTATAGCGGGAGGGTTAACCCCGGAGACCCAGTACTTC
>TRBJ2-1|-|TRBD1|TRBV28
CASSLWTGTGRNEQFF
TGTGCCAGCAGTTTATGGACCGGGACAGGGAGGAATGAGCAGTTCTTC
>TRBJ1-1|few|TRBD1|TRBV3-1/TRBV3-2
CASSPYEGRGSSEAFF
TGTGCCAGCAGCCCCTATGAGGGCAGGGGGTCATCTGAAGCTTTCTTT
>TRBJ2-3|-|TRBD2|TRBV5-1
CASSLSASGRAVGKDTQYF
TGCGCCAGCAGCTTGTCGGCCAGCGGGAGGGCCGTTGGGAAAGATACGCAGTATTTT
>TRBJ2-7|once|-|TRBV5-1
CASSLAQGLGEQYF
TGCGCCAGCAGCTTGGCCCAGGGACTCGGCGAGCAGTACTTC
>TRBJ2-1|-|TRBD1|TRBV7-9
CASTQGDLYNEQFF
TGTGCCAGCACCCAGGGGGACCTATACAATGAGCAGTTCTTC
>TRBJ1-3|-|TRBD1|TRBV28
CASSLEPGQGNTIYF
TGTGCCAGCAGTCTCGAACCGGGACAGGGGAACACCATATATTTT
>TRBJ2-1|-|-|TRBV24-1
CATSMAGGTYNEQFF
TGTGCCACCAGTATGGCAGGGGGGACCTACAATGAGCAGTTCTTC
>TRBJ2-1|-|-|TRBV3-1/TRBV3-2
CASSQERQLYNEQFF
TGTGCCAGCAGCCAAGAACGACAGCTCTACAATGAGCAGTTCTTC
>TRBJ2-1|-|TRBD1|TRBV2
CASSRTGTYNEQFF
TGTGCCAGCAGCCGGACAGGAACCTACAATGAGCAGTTCTTC
>TRBJ1-4|-|-|TRBV6-6
CATHTSGGNEKLFF
TGTGCCACTCACACGTCCGGGGGTAATGAAAAACTGTTTTTT
>TRBJ2-1|-|-|TRBV20-1
CSASTGSSYNEQFF
TGCAGTGCTAGTACCGGGAGCTCCTACAATGAGCAGTTCTTC
>TRBJ2-5|once|TRBD2|TRBV7-2
CASSPGTSGTQETQYF
TGTGCCAGCAGCCCCGGGACTAGCGGGACACAAGAGACCCAGTACTTC
>TRBJ2-2|-|TRBD1|TRBV9
CASSVAGTGGTGELFF
TGTGCCAGCAGCGTAGCCGGGACAGGGGGTACCGGGGAGCTGTTTTTT
>TRBJ2-1|-|-|TRBV9
CASSPPGENYNEQFF
TGTGCCAGCAGCCCCCCGGGGGAGAACTACAATGAGCAGTTCTTC
>TRBJ2-7|-|TRBD1|TRBV6-5
CASSYSGDREYEQYF
TGTGCCAGCAGTTACTCCGGGGACAGGGAGTACGAGCAGTACTTC
>TRBJ2-7|-|TRBD2|TRBV19
CASSIGTSGYYEQYF
TGTGCCAGTAGTATAGGGACTAGCGGCTACTACGAGCAGTACTTC
>TRBJ1-1|-|-|TRBV24-1
CAQAIEGSHTEAFF
TGTGCGCAGGCCATCGAGGGATCCCACACTGAAGCTTTCTTT
>TRBJ2-2|-|TRBD2|TRBV19
CASSIGGARTGELFF
TGTGCCAGTAGTATCGGGGGGGCGAGGACCGGGGAGCTGTTTTTT
>TRBJ2-7|once|TRBD1|TRBV6-6
CASRQGGAYEQYF
TGTGCCAGCAGACAGGGGGGCGCCTACGAGCAGTACTTC
>TRBJ1-4|-|TRBD1|TRBV10-3
CAISALQGVEKLFF
TGTGCCATCAGTGCTTTGCAGGGGGTTGAAAAACTGTTTTTT
>TRBJ1-2|-|-|TRBV2
CAWGRSGGYGYTF
TGTGCCTGGGGGCGGTCCGGCGGCTATGGCTACACCTTC
>TRBJ2-5|-|TRBD1|TRBV5-1
CASSLWDRGKETQYF
TGCGCCAGCAGCTTGTGGGACAGGGGTAAGGAGACCCAGTACTTC
>TRBJ2-5|-|TRBD2|TRBV4-1
CASSLPGLGGETQYF
TGCGCCAGCAGCTTACCGGGACTAGGAGGGGAGACCCAGTACTTC
>TRBJ1-6|once|-|TRBV28
CASIEGGSSYNSPLHF
TGTGCCAGCATCGAGGGGGGGAGCTCCTATAATTCACCCCTCCACTTT
>TRBJ2-7|once|-|TRBV30
CAWSVGLYSGEQYF
TGTGCCTGGAGTGTCGGGCTTTACTCGGGAGAGCAGTACTTC
>TRBJ2-2|-|TRBD1|TRBV12-3/TRBV12-4
CAIGQGAAGELFF
TGTGCCATCGGACAGGGGGCGGCCGGGGAGCTGTTTTTT
>TRBJ1-1|-|TRBD1|TRBV9
CASSPTPGQGVGTEAFF
TGTGCCAGCAGCCCGACTCCGGGACAGGGGGTGGGAACTGAAGCTTTCTTT
>TRBJ2-7|once|TRBD1|TRBV19
CASSTTGGLGEQYF
TGTGCCAGTAGTACCACAGGGGGCTTGGGCGAGCAGTACTTC
>TRBJ1-5|-|-|TRBV28
CASSWVPGGHSNQPQHF
TGTGCCAGCAGTTGGGTCCCGGGGGGCCATAGCAATCAGCCCCAGCATTTT
>TRBJ2-1|once|TRBD2|TRBV6-4
CASSPRLAAPYNEQFF
TGTGCCAGCAGCCCCCGACTAGCGGCCCCATACAATGAGCAGTTCTTC
>TRBJ1-2|-|-|TRBV9
CASSVYPGGNYGYTF
TGTGCCAGCAGCGTCTATCCAGGAGGGAACTATGGCTACACCTTC
>TRBJ2-1|-|-|TRBV11-2
CASSLVRVRVNEQFF
TGTGCCAGCAGCTTAGTGCGGGTACGGGTCAATGAGCAGTTCTTC
>TRBJ2-7|-|-|TRBV4-2
CASSQVVLGSSYEQYF
TGTGCCAGCAGCCAAGTCGTCCTAGGAAGCTCCTACGAGCAGTACTTC
>TRBJ2-7|-|TRBD1|TRBV6-5
CATGQGPEQYF
TGTGCCACAGGACAGGGCCCCGAGCAGTACTTC
>TRBJ2-7|-|TRBD1|TRBV28
CASSAGWAGGVRAYEQYF
TGTGCCAGCAGTGCGGGCTGGGCAGGGGGAGTGAGAGCCTACGAGCAGTACTTC
>TRBJ1-4|-|-|TRBV3-1/TRBV3-2
CASSPGGEKLFF
TGTGCCAGCAGCCCGGGGGGAGAAAAACTGTTTTTT
>TRBJ1-1|few|-|TRBV11-3
CASSPGGSGGTEAFF
TGTGCCAGCAGCCCTGGCGGGAGCGGCGGAACTGAAGCTTTCTTT
>TRBJ2-1|few|-|TRBV5-4
CASSPQGDNEQFF
TGTGCCAGCAGCCCACAGGGAGATAATGAGCAGTTCTTC
>TRBJ2-7|-|TRBD1|TRBV27
CASNPRQGSYEQYF
TGTGCCAGCAACCCCAGACAGGGATCCTACGAGCAGTACTTC
>TRBJ1-4|-|TRBD1|TRBV6-2/TRBV6-3
CASSLPDRTRNEKLFF
TGTGCCAGCAGTCTACCGGACAGGACCAGGAATGAAAAACTGTTTTTT
>TRBJ1-3|-|-|TRBV6-5
CASSNMGRSGNTIYF
TGTGCCAGCAGTAATATGGGCCGCTCTGGAAACACCATATATTTT
>TRBJ2-1|-|TRBD2|TRBV19
CASSKRLAGYNEQFF
TGTGCCAGTAGTAAGAGACTAGCGGGTTACAATGAGCAGTTCTTC
>TRBJ2-3|-|TRBD2|TRBV19
CASSHALPIAGIYTDTQYF
TGTGCCAGTAGTCACGCTTTGCCGATAGCGGGCATCTACACAGATACGCAGTATTTT
>TRBJ2-1|-|-|TRBV6-2/TRBV6-3
CASSYSLKRENGSYNEQFF
TGTGCCAGCAGTTACTCTTTGAAACGGGAGAACGGGTCCTACAATGAGCAGTTCTTC
>TRBJ2-2|-|-|TRBV5-4
CASSGGAVANTGELFF
TGTGCCAGCAGCGGCGGGGCTGTCGCGAACACCGGGGAGCTGTTTTTT
>TRBJ2-3|-|-|TRBV11-1
CASSSTSDTQYF
TGTGCCAGCAGCTCTACCTCGGATACGCAGTATTTT
>TRBJ1-1|-|-|TRBV7-2
CASSLLGLNTEAFF
TGTGCCAGCAGCTTGTTGGGGCTGAACACTGAAGCTTTCTTT
>TRBJ2-7|-|-|TRBV6-5
CASSPPGAPYEQYF
TGTGCCAGCAGTCCTCCAGGGGCCCCGTACGAGCAGTACTTC